What follows are 27 T cell receptor beta chains derived from one specimen sequenced in a study of beta chain features in type 1 diabetes. Every isolated RNA sample was fully reverse transcribed, so sequencing captured expressed TCRB transcripts. Only in-frame clones appear in the TCRdb table, and some are missing; sequencing was by immunoSEQ multiplex PCR. The sample lists some 370,000 clones; around 10% were seen once. Their recognized antigens are unknown. Notes on the study in general: TCRB CDR3s were moderately but significantly shorter in Type 1 diabetes patients in all four CD4+ subsets.

Sample: central memory CD4+ T cells from blood. The receptors come from a man aged 25 to 40 with type 1 diabetes.

A remark on this clone: One end of the junction is discordant with germline, which a read error may explain. The V call is TRBV11-1, the J call TRBJ1-4; 7 nucleotides match TRBD1. The CDR3 is made up of 15 amino acids. CDR1 SGHAT and CDR2 FQDESV come from the germline V gene (reference sequence). The CDR3 nucleotides read TGTGCCAGCAGCCTAGCGGGACAGCGGAATGAAAAACTGTTTTTT. Translated, it gives CASSLAGQRNEKLFF.

V usage is TRBV28 and J usage is TRBJ2-1; 7 positions match TRBD2. Trimming cost V 1 base and J 10 bases; bases outside gene matches: 1. CDR1 and CDR2 (germline): MDHEN, SYDVKM. CDR3 size: 12 residues. CDR3 amino acids: CASSLSGGEQFF. The DNA for the CDR3 is TGTGCCAGCAGTTTATCGGGGGGAGAGCAGTTCTTC.

This clone is a singleton in its sample. The chain combines TRBV5-4 with TRBJ2-3; no definite D call. CDR1 and CDR2 (germline): SGHNT, YYREEE (reference sequence). V lost 3 bases and J lost 8, with 25 bases in between. The CDR3 is made up of 17 amino acids. The CDR3, as DNA: TGTGCCAGCAGCTCGGCTACTTTCGGGTCTTTTGAAAGTACGCAGTATTTT. Encoded protein: CASSSATFGSFESTQYF.

Ten or more counts support this clone. The chain links TRBV7-9 to TRBJ2-3, with unresolved D. V lost 5 bases and J lost 2, with 14 bases in between. Germline CDR1 reads SEHNR; CDR2 reads FQNEAQ (reference sequence). This CDR3 is 15 amino acids long. The CDR3 reads CASSPMAGATDTQYF. Written as DNA, the CDR3 is TGTGCCAGCAGCCCTATGGCAGGAGCCACAGATACGCAGTATTTT.

This clone was seen a handful of times. The chain carries TRBV4-1 and TRBJ2-7, with TRBD1 matching over 8 bases. The germline V gene encodes CDR1 MGHRA and CDR2 YSYEKL. The CDR3 is made up of 16 amino acids. The V and J ends lost 3 bases and 2 bases, in that order; junction bases with no gene match: 9. DNA for the CDR3: TGCGCCAGCAGCCATTCCACAGGGGGTGGACCCTACGAGCAGTACTTC. It codes for CASSHSTGGGPYEQYF.

This clone showed up many times. V and J are TRBV4-1 and TRBJ2-5; D possibly corresponds to TRBD1 (5 bases). Germline-derived CDR1 and CDR2 are MGHRA and YSYEKL. The CDR3 is made up of 15 amino acids. V was clipped by 1 base and J by 1 base, with 10 bases between them. The CDR3 nucleotides are TGCGCCAGCAGCCAAGCCGGACATGGCCAAGAGACCCAGTACTTC. Translated, it gives CASSQAGHGQETQYF.

This clone was detected a few times. The gene calls are TRBV7-8 and TRBJ2-5, with D possibly TRBD2 on 6 matching bases. CDR1 SGHVS and CDR2 FQNEAQ come from the germline V gene. V lost 6 bases to trimming and J lost 0 bases, with 11 bases between them. This CDR3 has 14 amino acids. The chain's CDR3 is CASRSGTHQETQYF. The DNA for the CDR3 is TGTGCCAGCAGATCCGGGACTCACCAAGAGACCCAGTACTTC.

J is TRBJ2-3 and V is TRBV10-3; D may correspond to TRBD1 or TRBD2 (5 bases each). Germline lookup yields CDR1 ENHRY and CDR2 SYGVKD. The CDR3 runs 13 residues. Trimming removed 8 bases at V and 3 bases at J, with 12 bases between. The CDR3 DNA follows: TGTGCCATCCGGGGCCAACAAACAGATACGCAGTATTTT. This sequence encodes CAIRGQQTDTQYF.

The table lists this clone with many counts. V and J are TRBV10-3 and TRBJ1-5, with D possibly being TRBD1 (6 bases). This CDR3 has 17 amino acids. Looked up from germline, CDR1 is ENHRY and CDR2 is SYGVKD. Trimming shortened V by 2 bases and J by 5 bases, and 19 bases separated the two germline ends. CDR3 sequence reads: CAISERGDLPSDQPQHF. In DNA, the CDR3 is TGTGCCATCAGTGAGAGGGGGGACCTGCCCAGCGATCAGCCCCAGCATTTT.

Only a few counts were recorded for this clone. This rearrangement joins TRBV11-1 to TRBJ2-7, with 7 bases fitting TRBD1. V lost 5 bases and J lost 7; bases outside the gene matches: 11. The CDR3 covers 14 residues. Germline CDR1 SGHAT, CDR2 FQDESV (reference sequence). The CDR3: CASSPGTERVEQYF. For the CDR3, the DNA is TGTGCCAGCAGCCCCGGGACAGAGAGGGTAGAGCAGTACTTC.

In its sample, this clone was seen many times. The CDR3 DNA sequence: TGTGCCAGCAGCTTAGGCTGGACAAAATTCTCTGGAAACACCATATATTTT. Amino acids: CASSLGWTKFSGNTIYF. This chain links TRBV7-9 with TRBJ1-3, with D perhaps TRBD1 (5 bases). Germline V CDR1 and CDR2: SEHNR, FQNEAQ (reference sequence). V lost 1 base and J lost 0, with 13 bases in between. The CDR3 is made up of 17 amino acids.

This clone has just a few counts. The J gene is TRBJ2-1, the V gene TRBV5-1; 7 bases agree with TRBD2. This CDR3 is 16 amino acids long. The V and J ends lost 3 bases and 2 bases, in that order; junction bases with no gene match: 8. Germline CDR1 SGHRS, CDR2 YFSETQ. The CDR3 sequence: CASSSSAGPAYNEQFF. In DNA form, the CDR3 reads TGCGCCAGCAGCTCTTCAGCGGGACCCGCCTACAATGAGCAGTTCTTC. Filled out from reference TRBV5-1 and TRBJ2-1, the complete variable domain reads KAGVTQTPRYLIKTRGQQVTLSCSPISGHRSVSWYQQTPGQGLQFLFEYFSETQRNKGNFPGRFSGRQFSNSRSEMNVSTLELGDSALYLCASSSSAGPAYNEQFFGPGTRLTVL.

This clone turned up a few times. The chain carries TRBV5-1 and TRBJ1-2; D unresolved. The CDR3 runs 15 residues. CDR1 is SGHRS and CDR2 is YFSETQ in the germline V gene. V was trimmed by 4 bases and J by 2 bases, leaving 15 bases between them. In DNA form, the CDR3 reads TGCGCCAGCAGCGCCCGTTCGGCGGGAAACTATGGCTACACCTTC. Translation gives CASSARSAGNYGYTF.

This clone has at least ten counts. This chain links TRBV7-9 with TRBJ2-7; 7 bases are a match to TRBD2. CDR1 and CDR2 (germline): SEHNR, FQNEAQ (reference sequence). V was clipped by 0 bases and J by 6 bases; unmatched bases: 5. The CDR3 covers 14 residues. The CDR3 sequence: CASSLAGGPTEQYF. Written as DNA, the CDR3 is TGTGCCAGCAGCTTAGCGGGAGGGCCCACCGAGCAGTACTTC.

This clone occurred many times. The V call is TRBV5-1, the J call TRBJ2-1; D not certain. The CDR3 is 12 amino acids. Germline V CDR1 and CDR2: SGHRS, YFSETQ. V was pared by 3 bases and J by 6 bases, with 7 bases between. DNA for the CDR3: TGCGCCAGCAGCTCTCATCGCAATGAGCAGTTCTTC. Protein: CASSSHRNEQFF.

The chain links TRBV2 to TRBJ2-5, with D uncertain. Germline V gene data show CDR1 as SNHLY and CDR2 as FYNNEI. This CDR3 comprises 12 residues. Trimming took off 5 bases at V and 1 base at J, with 5 bases between the two ends. The CDR3 reads CASSRFQETQYF. The CDR3 DNA reads TGTGCCAGCAGTAGATTCCAAGAGACCCAGTACTTC.

The rearrangement links TRBV9 to TRBJ1-5; a possible D gene is TRBD1 (5 bases). The CDR3 consists of 14 residues. Germline-derived CDR1 and CDR2 are SGDLS and YYNGEE. Between the trimmed V and J ends, which lost 4 bases and 5 bases, there was a span of 13 bases. The CDR3 region is CASSPSGGYQPQHF. CDR3 DNA: TGTGCCAGCAGCCCGTCCGGGGGTTATCAGCCCCAGCATTTT.

A few counts support this clone. DNA of the CDR3: TGCGCCAGCAGTCAGGACAGACCCGAGGACTATGGCTACACCTTC. Translation: CASSQDRPEDYGYTF. The gene calls are TRBV5-1 and TRBJ1-2; TRBD1 might be the D (6 bases). From germline, CDR1 is SGHRS and CDR2 YFSETQ. The CDR3 consists of 15 residues. The ends were cut back, 5 bases at V and 3 bases at J, with 17 bases in the middle.

This chain connects TRBV2 to TRBJ1-3; TRBD1 agrees at 8 bases. V gave up 6 bases and J gave up 0 bases; unmatched junction bases: 4. This CDR3 has 15 amino acids. Per the germline V gene, CDR1 is SNHLY and CDR2 is FYNNEI. The CDR3 coding sequence is TGTGCCAGCAGGGACAGGGCGACCTCTGGAAACACCATATATTTT. This sequence encodes CASRDRATSGNTIYF.

The chain uses TRBV7-2 and TRBJ2-2; D is tentatively TRBD1 or TRBD2 (7 bases each). The CDR3 has 15 amino acids. Germline CDR1 reads SGHTA; CDR2 reads FQGNSA. Trimming pared 5 bases from V and 7 bases from J, leaving 17 bases between. The CDR3 DNA follows: TGTGCCAGCAGCCCGTGGGAGGGGGCTAGCGGGGAGCTGTTTTTT. Translated, it gives CASSPWEGASGELFF.

The table lists this clone with many counts. The chain has TRBV5-1 and TRBJ2-5; D is undetermined. The CDR3 is 13 residues long. V was shortened by 0 bases and J by 4 bases, with 7 bases between the two germline ends. CDR1 is SGHRS and CDR2 is YFSETQ in the germline V gene. CDR3 coding DNA: TGCGCCAGCAGCTTGGAGGATGGAGAGACCCAGTACTTC. Amino acids: CASSLEDGETQYF.

Worth noting for this clone: Within the sample, other DNA sequences also encode this same CDR3. The rearrangement links TRBV18 to TRBJ2-3; D possibly uses TRBD1 or TRBD2 (5 bases each). Trimming stripped 3 bases from V and 1 base from J, with 5 bases between. The CDR3 consists of 13 residues. Germline assignment: CDR1 KGHSH and CDR2 LQKENI. CDR3 in DNA: TGTGCCAGCTCACCGGGGGGCACAGATACGCAGTATTTT. Translating it yields CASSPGGTDTQYF.

This clone has at least ten counts. One end of the junction is discordant with germline, which a read error may explain. This sample includes further DNA sequences coding for the same CDR3. The rearrangement links TRBV7-2 to TRBJ2-5; D is unresolved. Germline values: CDR1 SGHTA, CDR2 FQGNSA. The CDR3 sequence is 15 residues long. Here the CDR3 DNA reads TGCGCCAGCAGCCAAGAGTTGGCTACCCAAGAGACCCAGTACTTC. Translated, it gives CASSQELATQETQYF.

This clone has only a few counts. This chain links TRBV7-8 with TRBJ2-3; D gene ambiguous. V was trimmed by 5 bases and J by 1 base, leaving 10 bases between them. The CDR3 length is 14 residues. Germline-derived CDR1 and CDR2 are SGHVS and FQNEAQ. The CDR3 DNA reads as TGTGCCAGCAGCCCCCACCCTGGCACAGATACGCAGTATTTT. This translates into CASSPHPGTDTQYF. The full variable domain, completed using reference TRBV7-8 and TRBJ2-3, is GAGVSQSPRYKVAKRGQDVALRCDPISGHVSLFWYQQALGQGPEFLTYFQNEAQLDKSGLPSDRFFAERPEGSVSTLKIQRTQQEDSAVYLCASSPHPGTDTQYFGPGTRLTVL.

About this clone: Other DNA variants within this sample encode the same CDR3. The chain is built from TRBV29-1 and TRBJ2-6, with D tentatively TRBD1 or TRBD2 (7 bases each). The V gene's germline CDR1 is SQVTM and CDR2 ANQGSEA. Trimming took off 6 bases at V and 0 bases at J, with 18 bases between the two ends. CDR3 length: 17 amino acids. CDR3 residues: CSVERGGGGSGANVLTF. CDR3 nucleotide sequence: TGCAGCGTGGAAAGGGGAGGGGGCGGCTCTGGGGCCAACGTCCTGACTTTC.

There are a few counts of this clone. The rearrangement uses TRBV5-6 and TRBJ2-6; D may be TRBD1 or TRBD2 (5 bases each). Trimming left V 4 bases short and J 0 bases short, with 14 bases between. CDR1 and CDR2 (germline): SGHDT, YYEEEE. The CDR3 consists of 17 residues. As DNA, the CDR3 is TGTGCCAGCAGCCCCGGGACCCTCGTCTCTGGGGCCAACGTCCTGACTTTC. It is translated as CASSPGTLVSGANVLTF.

This clone was counted a few times. The CDR3 nucleotides read TGTGCCAGCTCACCAGGGGGACTAGCGACCGGGGAGCTGTTTTTT. The encoded protein is CASSPGGLATGELFF. V and J are TRBV18 and TRBJ2-2; 10 nucleotides agree with TRBD2. V lost 2 bases, J lost 5 bases, and 2 bases stayed unmatched. Germline V gives CDR1 KGHSH, CDR2 LQKENI. The CDR3 consists of 15 residues.